A single sample gave rise to the 15 T cell receptor beta chains below, sequenced in a study of T cells after yellow fever vaccination. In TCRdb, the 5' RACE reads were re-called with MiXCR into one record per CDR3 protein. This sample has around 72,000 distinct CDR3 sequences; around 7% occur once, and the top ten carry around 30%. The sample was CD8+ T cells sorted from PBMCs, taken roughly 10 days after the first yellow fever vaccination. These receptors were obtained from a man between 18 and 35 years old who received the YFV17D yellow fever vaccine.

The V call is TRBV4-3, the J call TRBJ2-1; maybe TRBD2 (6 bases). CDR3 length: 13 amino acids. Germline V gene lookup returns CDR1 LGHNA and CDR2 YSLEER. Between the trimmed V and J ends, which lost 5 bases and 8 bases, there was a span of 13 bases. The CDR3 loop is CASSETSLDEQFF. The CDR3 DNA is TGCGCCAGCAGCGAGACTAGTCTGGATGAGCAGTTCTTC.

This clonotype was counted ten times or more. The J gene is TRBJ2-1, the V gene TRBV4-1, with a weak D call TRBD2 (5 bases). Trimming took off 4 bases at V and 9 bases at J, with 19 bases between the two ends. CDR3 size: 15 residues. Germline-derived CDR1 and CDR2 are MGHRA and YSYEKL. This chain's CDR3 is CASSLGVLGGSEQFF. CDR3 DNA sequence: TGCGCCAGCAGCCTCGGCGTACTAGGAGGATCTGAGCAGTTCTTC.

This sequence joins TRBV14 and TRBJ2-7; 8 bases agree with TRBD2. Germline V gene sequence: CDR1 SGHDN, CDR2 FVKESK. The CDR3 length is 15 residues. J was trimmed by 2 bases and V by 1 base; bases with no gene match: 4. CDR3: CASSQVTGGPYEQYF. In DNA form, the CDR3 reads TGTGCCAGCAGCCAAGTGACGGGGGGGCCCTACGAGCAGTACTTC.

The sample holds many counts of this clonotype. The chain has TRBV6-5 and TRBJ1-5; D gene ambiguous. Germline CDR1 reads MNHEY; CDR2 reads SVGAGI. V was shortened by 2 bases and J by 7 bases, with 0 bases between the two germline ends. The CDR3 has 10 amino acids. CDR3 DNA: TGTGCCAGCAGTTACCAGCCCCAGCATTTT. It codes for CASSYQPQHF.

This clonotype came up many times. The rearrangement joins TRBV12-3 or TRBV12-4 to TRBJ2-1, with D perhaps assigned TRBD1 or TRBD2 (5 bases each). CDR3 length equals 16 residues. Trimming left V 6 bases short and J 9 bases short, with 24 bases between. In DNA, the CDR3 is TGTGCCAGCAGCTCCGCCGGGACCCCCGGCTGGGTTGAGCAGTTCTTC. The encoded protein is CASSSAGTPGWVEQFF.

This clonotype was recorded at least ten times. This CDR3 reads CASSQDPPLPGLAGPTFYNEQFF. CDR3 bases: TGCGCCAGCAGCCAAGACCCTCCTTTGCCGGGACTAGCGGGGCCTACCTTCTACAATGAGCAGTTCTTC. The chain uses TRBV4-3 and TRBJ2-1; the match to TRBD2 covers 13 bases. V lost 0 bases, J lost 3 bases, and 20 bases stayed unmatched. Germline V gives CDR1 LGHNA, CDR2 YSLEER. This CDR3 contains 23 residues.

Many counts were recorded for this clonotype. The chain uses TRBV10-3 and TRBJ1-2; 9 bases match TRBD1. Trimming removed 4 bases from V and 7 bases from J; junction bases left unmatched: 16. CDR3 size: 17 residues. CDR1 is ENHRY, CDR2 SYGVKD, per germline. The CDR3 loop is CAISATWIWTGAAGYTF. The CDR3 DNA reads as TGTGCCATCAGTGCTACCTGGATATGGACAGGGGCGGCTGGCTACACCTTC.

This clonotype was seen many times. The CDR3: CASSYARDRANYGYTF. Here the CDR3 DNA reads TGTGCCAGCAGTTACGCCCGGGACAGGGCTAACTATGGCTACACCTTC. The chain joins TRBV6-5 to TRBJ1-2; the match to TRBD1 covers 9 bases. The CDR3 is 16 amino acids. Germline V gives CDR1 MNHEY, CDR2 SVGAGI. V shed 2 bases, J shed 0 bases, and the junction held 4 bases outside the gene matches.

There are many counts of this clonotype. The V call is TRBV9, the J call TRBJ2-1; 10 nucleotides agree with TRBD2. The CDR3 spans 13 residues. J gave up 9 bases and V 6 bases, and 6 bases lay outside the gene matches. The germline gives CDR1 SGDLS, CDR2 YYNGEE. The CDR3 loop reads CASTAGGTAEQFF. CDR3 bases: TGTGCCAGCACAGCGGGGGGGACCGCTGAGCAGTTCTTC.

Only a few counts were recorded for this clonotype. The genes are TRBV18 and TRBJ2-3, with 7 bases that match TRBD2. The V segment lost 3 bases and the J segment 4 bases; nucleotides outside the gene matches: 10. The CDR3 extends over 16 amino acids. Germline V gene sequence: CDR1 KGHSH, CDR2 LQKENI. CDR3 DNA: TGTGCCAGCTCACCGCCGACTAGCATAGGCGCAGATACGCAGTATTTT. Its translation: CASSPPTSIGADTQYF.

The chain carries TRBV6-2 or TRBV6-3 and TRBJ2-1; 15 bases match TRBD2. Per germline, CDR1 MNHEY and CDR2 SVGEGT. CDR3 length equals 20 residues. V was pared by 4 bases and J by 0 bases, with 10 bases of the junction left unmatched. CDR3 protein: CASSSWTSGGASSSYNEQFF. The CDR3 coding sequence is TGTGCCAGCAGTTCATGGACTAGCGGGGGGGCTTCGAGCTCCTACAATGAGCAGTTCTTC.

This clonotype was seen repeatedly, ten times or more. The chain recombines TRBV7-9 with TRBJ2-7; tentatively, D is TRBD1 (6 bases). CDR1 and CDR2 (germline): SEHNR, FQNEAQ (reference sequence). Deletions cut 3 bases from V and 4 bases from J, with 10 bases between. This CDR3 is built from 13 residues. The CDR3 is CASSFDTGYEQYF. The DNA of the CDR3 is TGTGCCAGCAGCTTCGATACAGGGTACGAGCAGTACTTC.

The V gene is TRBV19, the J gene TRBJ1-5, with D perhaps TRBD1 (5 bases). V gave up 7 bases and J gave up 7 bases, with 23 bases separating them. In germline, CDR1 is LNHDA, CDR2 SQIVND (reference sequence). This CDR3 is built from 16 residues. The CDR3 protein is CASKPGGARAFQPQHF. CDR3 DNA: TGTGCCAGTAAGCCCGGAGGGGCCCGGGCATTCCAGCCCCAGCATTTT.

The rearrangement uses TRBV6-5 and TRBJ2-5, with a weak D call TRBD2 (5 bases). The germline V and J ends were trimmed by 0 bases and 9 bases, with 17 bases remaining between them. The germline gives CDR1 MNHEY, CDR2 SVGAGI. The CDR3 runs to 15 residues. CDR3 region: CASSYSIGSRSAQYF. The CDR3 DNA sequence: TGTGCCAGCAGTTACTCGATTGGGAGCAGGTCTGCCCAGTACTTC.

In its sample, this clonotype was seen many times. The chain recombines TRBV7-9 with TRBJ1-4; D is unresolved. Germline V CDR1 and CDR2: SEHNR, FQNEAQ (reference sequence). The ends were cut back, 5 bases at V and 10 bases at J, with 14 bases in the middle. The CDR3 is 13 residues long. The CDR3, as DNA: TGTGCCAGCAGCCCACCTCTCTTGGGAAAACTGTTTTTT. Residues: CASSPPLLGKLFF. Full variable domain (outside the CDR3, taken from reference TRBV7-9 and TRBJ1-4): DTGVSQNPRHKITKRGQNVTFRCDPISEHNRLYWYRQTLGQGPEFLTYFQNEAQLEKSRLLSDRFSAERPKGSFSTLEIQRTEQGDSAMYLCASSPPLLGKLFFGSGTQLSVL.